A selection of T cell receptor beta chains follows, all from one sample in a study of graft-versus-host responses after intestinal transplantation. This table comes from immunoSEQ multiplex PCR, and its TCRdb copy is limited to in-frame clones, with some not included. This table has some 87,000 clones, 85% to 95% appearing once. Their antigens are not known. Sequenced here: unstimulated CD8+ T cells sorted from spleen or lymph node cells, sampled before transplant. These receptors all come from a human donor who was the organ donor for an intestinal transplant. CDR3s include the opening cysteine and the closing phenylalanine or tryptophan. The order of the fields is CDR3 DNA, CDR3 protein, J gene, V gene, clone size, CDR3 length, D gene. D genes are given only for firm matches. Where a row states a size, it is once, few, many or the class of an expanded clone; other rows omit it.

TGTGCCAGCAGCTCTGGACAGGGGGCAGCTGGAAACACCATATATTTT	CASSSGQGAAGNTIYF	TRBJ1-3	TRBV7-8	.	16	TRBD1
TGTGCCAGCAGCGACGGTGTAGCGGTAGAGCAGTACTTC	CASSDGVAVEQYF	TRBJ2-7	TRBV5-6	.	13	.
TGTGCCAGCAGCCGTGGCATTGGACAGATGTCCTACGAGCAGTACTTC	CASSRGIGQMSYEQYF	TRBJ2-7	TRBV7-9	.	16	.
TGTGCCAGCAGTTTATGTATATCTAGCGGGTGCCAGTGGTTCTTC	CASSLCISSGCQWFF	TRBJ2-1	TRBV28	.	15	TRBD2
TGTGCCAGCAGTTTAGGGACTAGGATCTACAATGAGCAGTTCTTC	CASSLGTRIYNEQFF	TRBJ2-1	TRBV27	.	15	TRBD2
TGTGCCACCAGCAGAACAAACCCATACGAGCAGTACTTC	CATSRTNPYEQYF	TRBJ2-7	TRBV15	.	13	.
TGTGCCAGTAGAATTAACTATGGCTACACCTTC	CASRINYGYTF	TRBJ1-2	TRBV6-4	.	11	.
TGTGCCAGCAGCCCCAGCCCGGAAGGACAGCGCTACGAGCAGTACTTC	CASSPSPEGQRYEQYF	TRBJ2-7	TRBV9	.	16	.
TGTGCCAGCAGCCCCGGGAGCTCCTACGAGCAGTACTTC	CASSPGSSYEQYF	TRBJ2-7	TRBV5-4	.	13	.
TGTGCCAGCAGCCCAGACCGGGGGTATGACAACGGACTATTAGATACGCAGTATTTT	CASSPDRGYDNGLLDTQYF	TRBJ2-3	TRBV4-2	.	19	.
TGTGCCAGCAGCCGAGGAGGGACTAGCATCGGTGAGCAGTTCTTC	CASSRGGTSIGEQFF	TRBJ2-1	TRBV6-6	.	15	TRBD2
TGTGCCAGCAGCTTGGGGGCTGGCACCGGGGAGCTGTTTTTT	CASSLGAGTGELFF	TRBJ2-2	TRBV5-4	.	14	.
TGTGCCAGCATCCCTGGCCCGGGACAGGCACAGCATTTT	CASIPGPGQAQHF	TRBJ1-5	TRBV6-6	.	13	TRBD1
TGTGCCAGCAGCTTGGGGCCCGCGGGAGCCTGGACCTTC	CASSLGPAGAWTF	TRBJ2-7	TRBV7-8	.	13	TRBD2
TGCAGCGTTGAAGTAGCCACTAGCGGGGGGGAGGAGACCCAGTACTTC	CSVEVATSGGEETQYF	TRBJ2-5	TRBV29-1	.	16	TRBD2
TGTGCCAGCAGTTACTCGATCGGGGGGGCCAACGTCCTGACTTTC	CASSYSIGGANVLTF	TRBJ2-6	TRBV6-5	.	15	.
TGTGCCAGCAGCCCGTGGGGAGCGAGGGAGACCCAGTACTTC	CASSPWGARETQYF	TRBJ2-5	TRBV7-9	.	14	.
TGCGCCAGCAGCCTTGGCCCCCAGGGGGCGAGTCTATACACTGAAGCTTTCTTT	CASSLGPQGASLYTEAFF	TRBJ1-1	TRBV4-1	once	18	TRBD1
TGTGCCAGCAGCTACCCCGGGTCTCTAAACGAGCAGTACTTC	CASSYPGSLNEQYF	TRBJ2-7	TRBV11-1	.	14	.